One sample yielded the 14 T cell receptor beta chains listed below, sequenced in a study of PD-L1 blockade in urothelial cancer (dated by TCRdb to 2017 to 2019). This specimen's time point label, interpreted: pretreatment peripheral blood. Libraries were prepared through the immunoSEQ multiplex PCR assay. The immuneACCESS repertoire file appears here via TCRdb, limited to in-frame rearrangements. These files lack a portion of the clones; in checked studies, under half of the deficit traces to unresolved V genes, and the cause of the others is not known. Present in this sample are just under 40,000 clones, approximately 91% of which were seen just once. 11% of the sample lies in the top ten. The sequenced sample was PBMCs, obtained around atezolizumab (anti-PD-L1) treatment. The source of these receptors is a woman aged 60-70 years with urothelial cancer.

The chain employs TRBV2 and TRBJ2-7; TRBD2 agrees at 7 bases. Losses at the gene ends were 4 bases for V and 4 bases for J; bases not matched to a gene: 7. The germline CDR1 and CDR2 sequences are SNHLY and FYNNEI. The CDR3 loop spans 14 amino acids. The CDR3 nucleotides read TGTGCCAGCAGTGCTTCAGCGGGGTCGTACGAGCAGTACTTC. This sequence encodes CASSASAGSYEQYF.

The gene calls are TRBV18 and TRBJ2-6; possibly TRBD1 for D (5 bases). Germline CDR1 KGHSH, CDR2 LQKENI. V dropped 4 bases and J dropped 3 bases, with 19 bases sitting between them. This CDR3 spans 18 amino acids. The CDR3 here is CASSLQMEGARGANVLTF. CDR3 DNA: TGTGCCAGCTCACTACAGATGGAAGGGGCGCGTGGGGCCAACGTCCTGACTTTC.

The chain couples TRBV5-1 to TRBJ2-5, with 9 nucleotides matching TRBD1. J gave up 8 bases and V 4 bases, and 6 bases lay outside the gene matches. Germline V gene sequence: CDR1 SGHRS, CDR2 YFSETQ. This CDR3 spans 13 amino acids. CDR3 DNA sequence: TGCGCCAGCAGCGCTCGACAGGGGGTAACCCAGTACTTC. Translated: CASSARQGVTQYF.

The V and J genes are TRBV11-2 and TRBJ2-7, with D perhaps TRBD1 (5 bases). Germline V gene lookup returns CDR1 SGHAT and CDR2 FQNNGV. The length of the CDR3 is 12 residues. The V gene lost 5 bases and the J gene lost 4 bases, with 9 bases spanning the gap. The CDR3 coding sequence is TGTGCCAGCAGCCCGACAGAGTACGAGCAGTACTTC. As protein: CASSPTEYEQYF.

The gene calls are TRBV14 and TRBJ2-7; D not resolved. Trimming left V 6 bases short and J 6 bases short, with 15 bases between. The CDR3 is made up of 13 amino acids. The V gene's germline CDR1 is SGHDN and CDR2 FVKESK. DNA for the CDR3: TGTGCCAGCAGTCGCGTCTCACGTGGCGAGCAGTACTTC. Translating it yields CASSRVSRGEQYF.

V is TRBV5-8 and J is TRBJ2-5; D might be TRBD1 (6 bases). Trimming took 2 bases from V and 9 from J, leaving 14 bases between them. This CDR3 contains 13 residues. From germline, CDR1 is SGHTS and CDR2 YDEGEE. The CDR3 bases are TGTGCCAGCAGCTTTCCGGGACACTGGGCCCAGTACTTC. It is translated as CASSFPGHWAQYF.

In this sample, this clone turned up once. The CDR3 DNA is TGTGCCACCATCCTCAGGGGGACCATATATTTT. As protein: CATILRGTIYF. The chain combines TRBV28 with TRBJ1-3, with 7 bases lining up with TRBD1. CDR3 length: 11 residues. Looked up from germline, CDR1 is MDHEN and CDR2 is SYDVKM. V was clipped by 10 bases and J by 10 bases; unmatched bases: 7.

J is TRBJ2-1 and V is TRBV19, with 9 bases aligning to TRBD2. The CDR3 runs 18 residues. Germline V gene lookup returns CDR1 LNHDA and CDR2 SQIVND (reference sequence). Trimming at V came to 5 bases and at J to 4 bases, leaving 15 bases not matched to a gene. The CDR3 reads CASSAYQLTSGSYNEQFF. DNA of the CDR3: TGTGCCAGTAGTGCCTACCAACTGACTAGCGGCAGTTACAATGAGCAGTTCTTC.

J is TRBJ1-5 and V is TRBV7-9; D is unresolved. Trimming cost V 3 bases and J 2 bases, with 8 bases left between them. CDR3 size: 14 residues. Per germline, CDR1 SEHNR and CDR2 FQNEAQ (reference sequence). As DNA, the CDR3 is TGTGCCAGCAGCTTTAGTGAGGGCAATCAGCCCCAGCATTTT. Residues: CASSFSEGNQPQHF.

This chain connects TRBV18 to TRBJ2-4; 9 bases are a match to TRBD2. J was trimmed by 6 bases and V by 2 bases; bases with no gene match: 5. The CDR3 sequence is 15 residues long. Per the germline V gene, CDR1 is KGHSH and CDR2 is LQKENI. The CDR3 sequence is CASSPISGSGNIQYF. The CDR3 DNA sequence: TGTGCCAGCTCACCAATTAGCGGGAGCGGAAACATTCAGTACTTC.

The gene calls are TRBV27 and TRBJ2-7; 9 positions match TRBD1. V gave up 4 bases and J gave up 6 bases; unmatched junction bases: 10. Germline CDR1 MNHEY, CDR2 SMNVEV (reference sequence). The CDR3 is made up of 15 amino acids. CDR3 amino acids: CASSWGTGSWSEQYF. DNA for the CDR3: TGTGCCAGCAGTTGGGGGACAGGGTCCTGGTCCGAGCAGTACTTC.

The chain combines TRBV27 with TRBJ2-3; D gene unclear. Trimming shortened V by 7 bases and J by 1 base, and 9 bases separated the two germline ends. CDR1 MNHEY and CDR2 SMNVEV come from the germline V gene (reference sequence). The CDR3 runs 13 residues. The CDR3 DNA follows: TGTGCCAGCACCCGCAGCGGCACAGATACGCAGTATTTT. Amino acid sequence: CASTRSGTDTQYF.

This clone was found once. The CDR3 DNA reads as TGCGCCAGCAGCCAGAGACAGGGGACCCCCTACGAGCAGTACTTC. This codes for CASSQRQGTPYEQYF. This rearrangement joins TRBV4-1 to TRBJ2-7, with TRBD1 matching over 8 bases. Per the germline V gene, CDR1 is MGHRA and CDR2 is YSYEKL. Trimming removed 3 bases from V and 2 bases from J; junction bases left unmatched: 6. This CDR3 has 15 amino acids.

CDR3 nucleotide sequence: TGCGCCAGCAGTACAGCGGGAGTAGGGGACAATGAGCAGTTCTTC. Encoded protein: CASSTAGVGDNEQFF. The V and J genes are TRBV10-1 and TRBJ2-1; 8 bases align to TRBD2. The germline gives CDR1 WNHNN, CDR2 SYGVQD (reference sequence). The CDR3 sequence is 15 residues long. V shed 5 bases, J shed 5 bases, and the junction held 8 bases outside the gene matches.